This TCR beta chain was recovered during a study of T cell responses to AZD1222 COVID-19 vaccine. Whole-study findings and limits: At baseline, just five to seven AZD1222 recipients tested seropositive. Spike-specific TCR breadth and depth were elevated following two AZD1222 doses. In the spike-specific TCR repertoire, nearly half reportedly target unmutated variant regions.

The length of the CDR3 is 17 residues. The germline CDR1 and CDR2 sequences are SGHVS and FNYEAQ. V was pared by 1 base and J by 2 bases, with 15 bases between. Produced via immunoSEQ multiplex PCR; TCRdb's table is partial and in-frame only. The table has around 46,000 clones, approximately 89% seen once. In this sample, this clone turned up a few times. Its target is not known. The study pooled second doses at about 4 or about 12 weeks. This receptor was identified in an adult who received the AZD1222 COVID-19 vaccine. This chain links TRBV7-6 with TRBJ2-1; D is undetermined. This specimen was peripheral blood, taken 28 days after the second AZD1222 dose. The chain's CDR3 is CASSLESWVRPYNEQFF. The DNA of the CDR3 is TGTGCCAGCAGCTTAGAGTCGTGGGTAAGGCCCTACAATGAGCAGTTCTTC.